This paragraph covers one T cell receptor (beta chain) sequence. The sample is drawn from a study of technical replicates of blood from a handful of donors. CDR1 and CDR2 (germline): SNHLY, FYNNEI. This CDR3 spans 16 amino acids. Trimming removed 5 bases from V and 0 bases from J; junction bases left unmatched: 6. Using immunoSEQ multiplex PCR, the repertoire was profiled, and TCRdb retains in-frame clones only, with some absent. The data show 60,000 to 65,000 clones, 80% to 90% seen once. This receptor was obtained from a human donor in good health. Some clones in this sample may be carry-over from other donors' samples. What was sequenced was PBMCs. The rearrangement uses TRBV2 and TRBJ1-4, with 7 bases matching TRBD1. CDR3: CASSRRGPATNEKLFF. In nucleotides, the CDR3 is TGTGCCAGCAGTAGAAGGGGGCCTGCAACTAATGAAAAACTGTTTTTT. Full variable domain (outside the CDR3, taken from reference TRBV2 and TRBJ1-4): EPEVTQTPSHQVTQMGQEVILRCVPISNHLYFYWYRQILGQKVEFLVSFYNNEISEKSEIFDDQFSVERPDGSNFTLKIRSTKLEDSAMYFCASSRRGPATNEKLFFGSGTQLSVL.